A single sample is the source of the 26 T cell receptor beta chains below, sequenced in a study of regulatory T cells in long-lasting Graves disease. Sequencing libraries for TCR beta were prepared with iRepertoire HTBI primers and Arm-PCR of CDR3 regions. A single record per CDR3 protein comes from TCRdb applying MiXCR to the multiplex PCR reads. The table lists around 460,000 distinct CDR3 sequences, around a fifth of them singletons. Sample time point: persistent/refractory GD, antithyroid drugs over 5 years with positive TRAb. Extracted RNA from PBMCs served as the source of the TCR library. The sample was peripheral blood mononuclear cells (PBMCs), taken when the disease was refractory, from a patient treated with antithyroid drugs. Source of these receptors: a female donor with Graves disease.

J is TRBJ2-2 and V is TRBV15; 13 nucleotides align to TRBD2. The CDR3 sequence is 16 residues long. The ends lost 4 bases at V and 6 bases at J; junction bases unmatched: 5. Germline V gives CDR1 LNHNV, CDR2 YYDKDF (reference sequence). The CDR3 DNA follows: TGTGCCACCAGCACATGGACTAGCGGGAGCGCCGGGGAGCTGTTTTTT. Translated: CATSTWTSGSAGELFF.

The chain couples TRBV7-2 to TRBJ2-1; D is possibly TRBD1 (6 bases). The V end lost 4 bases, the J end lost 1 base, and 11 bases lay between the germline ends. CDR1 is SGHTA, CDR2 FQGNSA, per germline. The CDR3 spans 15 residues. Here the CDR3 DNA reads TGTGCCAGCAGCTCCCACAGGGTATCCTACAATGAGCAGTTCTTC. This encodes CASSSHRVSYNEQFF.

V and J are TRBV6-1 and TRBJ2-7, with 9 positions matching TRBD1. J was trimmed by 3 bases and V by 6 bases; bases with no gene match: 9. The CDR3 is 15 residues long. CDR1 and CDR2 (germline): MNHNS, SASEGT. CDR3 in DNA: TGTGCCAGCAGCTTCGGACAGGGGAGTAGCTACGAGCAGTACTTC. Translating gives CASSFGQGSSYEQYF.

V gene TRBV30 combines with J gene TRBJ2-7; TRBD1 might be the D (6 bases). This CDR3 region has 13 residues. The germline V gene encodes CDR1 GTSNPN and CDR2 SVGIG (reference sequence). V dropped 0 bases and J dropped 2 bases, with 8 bases sitting between them. The CDR3 DNA sequence: TGTGCCTGGAGTGTAACAGGGACCTACGAGCAGTACTTC. Residues: CAWSVTGTYEQYF.

Concerning this clonotype itself: An end of the junction differs from the germline gene, which may be a read error. The chain is built from TRBV5-1 and TRBJ1-5; 7 bases match TRBD1. Germline V lookup: CDR1 SGHRS, CDR2 YFSETQ. CDR3 size: 16 residues. Written as DNA, the CDR3 is TGCGCCAGCAGTTTGGATTACAGGGGTGGCAATCAGCCCCAGCATTTT. Translating gives CASSLDYRGGNQPQHF.

The chain is built from TRBV7-3 and TRBJ2-1, with TRBD2 as a possible D gene (6 bases). The V gene's germline CDR1 is SGHTA and CDR2 FQGTGA. V was trimmed by 5 bases and J by 8 bases, leaving 19 bases between them. The CDR3 contains 15 residues. The CDR3 here is CASSLRGLPHYEQFF. CDR3 DNA: TGTGCCAGCAGCCTTCGGGGACTGCCTCACTATGAGCAGTTCTTC.

This sequence joins TRBV19 and TRBJ1-5; 7 bases map to TRBD1. Germline CDR1 is LNHDA and CDR2 is SQIVND (reference sequence). Losses at the gene ends were 8 bases for V and 7 bases for J; bases not matched to a gene: 17. The CDR3 runs 16 residues. DNA for the CDR3: TGTGCCAGTGCCCGGGACAGCCCTTCATCTGACCAGCCCCAGCATTTT. This sequence encodes CASARDSPSSDQPQHF.

The chain is built from TRBV20-1 and TRBJ2-5; D call uncertain. The germline V gene has CDR1 DFQATT and CDR2 SNEGSKA (reference sequence). The CDR3 runs 12 residues. With 0 bases removed from V and 5 bases from J, the gap between germline ends came to 7 bases. The CDR3, as DNA: TGCAGTGCTAGAGATCCCTCGGAGACCCAGTACTTC. Translating it yields CSARDPSETQYF.

This clonotype was recorded many times. The chain uses TRBV19 and TRBJ2-7, with 8 bases aligning to TRBD1. The V segment lost 8 bases and the J segment 0 bases; nucleotides outside the gene matches: 12. The CDR3 is 16 amino acids. Per germline, CDR1 LNHDA and CDR2 SQIVND (reference sequence). CDR3 amino acids: CASPLPGQVISYEQYF. The CDR3 nucleotides read TGTGCCAGTCCTCTTCCGGGACAGGTCATCTCCTACGAGCAGTACTTC.

This clonotype was picked up one time. The chain has TRBV5-5 and TRBJ2-3, with 10 positions matching TRBD2. V lost 0 bases, J lost 5 bases, and 6 bases stayed unmatched. The CDR3 extends over 16 amino acids. Germline V gives CDR1 SGHKS, CDR2 YYEKEE (reference sequence). The CDR3: CASSLEGAGGRDTQYF. CDR3 bases: TGTGCCAGCAGCTTGGAGGGAGCGGGAGGGCGAGATACGCAGTATTTT.

As to this clonotype: It is likely a read error, because the conserved phenylalanine at the end of the CDR3 is missing. This chain links TRBV6-2 or TRBV6-3 with TRBJ2-7; 12 nucleotides agree with TRBD1. Germline values: CDR1 MNHEY, CDR2 SVGEGT. The CDR3 covers 16 residues. The V gene end was trimmed by 7 bases and the J gene end by 5 bases; junction bases not matched to a gene: 12. The CDR3 here is CASTQTPGQGAHEQYL. The CDR3 DNA sequence: TGTGCCAGCACCCAAACCCCGGGACAGGGGGCCCACGAGCAGTACCTC.

In this sample, this clonotype turned up many times. The V and J genes are TRBV6-5 and TRBJ1-3; no clear D gene. Trimming removed 2 bases from V and 0 bases from J, with 8 bases in between. Germline-derived CDR1 and CDR2 are MNHEY and SVGAGI. The CDR3 consists of 15 residues. The CDR3 spells CASSYRISSGNTIYF. DNA of the CDR3: TGTGCCAGCAGTTACCGCATCAGCTCTGGAAACACCATATATTTT.

This sequence joins TRBV28 and TRBJ1-2; tentatively, D is TRBD1 (6 bases). Germline V gene data show CDR1 as MDHEN and CDR2 as SYDVKM. The CDR3 is made up of 14 amino acids. Trimming cost V 6 bases and J 3 bases, with 14 bases left between them. The CDR3 bases are TGTGCCAGCAGCCGAGCAGGGGTGGACTATGGCTACACCTTC. Residues: CASSRAGVDYGYTF.

This clonotype was seen many times. The V and J genes are TRBV20-1 and TRBJ2-5; 7 bases agree with TRBD1. With V trimmed by 6 bases and J by 9 bases, 16 bases remained unmatched. There are 14 residues in the CDR3. Germline V lookup: CDR1 DFQATT, CDR2 SNEGSKA (reference sequence). The CDR3 sequence is CSAPPDRPLGAQYF. For the CDR3, the DNA is TGCAGTGCCCCCCCGGACAGGCCTCTGGGGGCCCAGTACTTC.

This clonotype was counted between two and nine times. One end of the junction is discordant with germline, which a read error may explain. The V gene is TRBV2, the J gene TRBJ1-6, with D perhaps matching TRBD1 (5 bases). This CDR3 region has 17 residues. CDR1 and CDR2 (germline): SNHLY, FYNNEI. The CDR3: CAGSERQPSSYNSPLHF. The CDR3 nucleotides are TGTGCCGGCAGTGAAAGACAGCCTAGCTCCTATAATTCACCCCTCCACTTT.

A few counts support this clonotype. Written as DNA, the CDR3 is TGTGCCAGCAGTCAAGCCGGGACAGGGGAGGGCGAAAAACTGTTTTTT. Residues: CASSQAGTGEGEKLFF. The chain is built from TRBV28 and TRBJ1-4; 10 bases agree with TRBD1. CDR1 and CDR2 from the germline V gene are MDHEN and SYDVKM. V shed 5 bases and J 8 bases; nucleotides not matched to a gene: 11. This CDR3 has 16 amino acids.

This clonotype was picked up many times. This chain joins TRBV2 and TRBJ2-6; possibly TRBD1 for D (6 bases). The CDR3 runs 17 residues. CDR1 is SNHLY and CDR2 is FYNNEI in the germline V gene. V lost 5 bases and J 0 bases, leaving 14 bases between the germline ends. CDR3 in amino acids: CASSTGTPHSGANVLTF. The CDR3 DNA follows: TGTGCCAGCAGTACAGGGACACCCCACTCTGGGGCCAACGTCCTGACTTTC. The full variable domain, its missing parts supplied by reference TRBV2 and TRBJ2-6, is EPEVTQTPSHQVTQMGQEVILRCVPISNHLYFYWYRQILGQKVEFLVSFYNNEISEKSEIFDDQFSVERPDGSNFTLKIRSTKLEDSAMYFCASSTGTPHSGANVLTFGAGSRLTVL.

The chain uses TRBV3-1 and TRBJ2-7, with D maybe TRBD2 (5 bases). CDR1 and CDR2 (germline): LGHDT, YNNKEL (reference sequence). Trimming took off 1 base at V and 6 bases at J, with 22 bases between the two ends. This CDR3 spans 17 amino acids. The CDR3: CASSQGPRGIREVEQYF. The CDR3 bases are TGTGCCAGCAGCCAAGGACCTAGAGGGATTCGGGAAGTCGAGCAGTACTTC.

The rearrangement links TRBV10-3 to TRBJ2-3; perhaps D is TRBD1 or TRBD2 (5 bases each). Per germline, CDR1 ENHRY and CDR2 SYGVKD. The ends were cut back, 0 bases at V and 2 bases at J, with 12 bases in the middle. The CDR3 is made up of 16 amino acids. The CDR3 DNA follows: TGTGCCATCAGTGAGTCCGGGCTGGGGGTCACAGATACGCAGTATTTT. It codes for CAISESGLGVTDTQYF.

Details on this clonotype: Being one base from a much bigger clone, this may be a read error. This chain uses TRBV6-1 with TRBJ2-5; 8 nucleotides line up with TRBD1. Germline assignment: CDR1 MNHNS and CDR2 SASEGT. V shed 5 bases, J shed 2 bases, and the junction held 7 bases outside the gene matches. CDR3 length: 15 residues. In DNA form, the CDR3 reads TGTGCCAGCAGTAATCTGGGACAGGTACAAGAGACCCAGTACTTC. It translates to CASSNLGQVQETQYF.

Many counts were recorded for this clonotype. The chain combines TRBV28 with TRBJ2-5; 13 bases agree with TRBD2. The CDR3 loop spans 18 amino acids. Looked up from germline, CDR1 is MDHEN and CDR2 is SYDVKM. With 4 bases clipped from V and 4 bases from J, the junction kept 12 bases outside the gene matches. The CDR3 sequence is CASSSFLPGLAGRETQYF. CDR3 sequence (DNA): TGTGCCAGCAGTTCGTTTCTACCGGGACTAGCGGGAAGAGAGACCCAGTACTTC.

The V call is TRBV3-1, the J call TRBJ2-7, with 7 bases identical to TRBD2. Unmatched junction bases numbered 11, after V lost 6 bases and J lost 6 bases. This CDR3 spans 14 amino acids. Germline CDR1 LGHDT, CDR2 YNNKEL (reference sequence). In DNA form, the CDR3 reads TGTGCCAGCAGAAGGGAGGGTATTGCGGGCGAGCAGTACTTC. This sequence encodes CASRREGIAGEQYF.

CDR3: CASSVGNSGNTIYF. CDR3 sequence (DNA): TGTGCCAGCAGCGTCGGTAACTCTGGAAACACCATATATTTT. The chain is built from TRBV9 and TRBJ1-3, with D uncertain. The CDR3 sequence is 14 residues long. The V and J ends lost 2 bases and 0 bases respectively, with 6 bases between them. CDR1 is SGDLS, CDR2 YYNGEE, per germline.

Ten or more counts support this clonotype. V and J are TRBV6-2 or TRBV6-3 and TRBJ2-6; the D is unclear. This CDR3 is built from 15 residues. With 6 bases removed from V and 0 bases from J, the gap between germline ends came to 9 bases. Germline V lookup: CDR1 MNHEY, CDR2 SVGEGT. CDR3 sequence reads: CASSHDGSGANVLTF. As DNA, the CDR3 is TGTGCCAGCAGCCACGACGGCTCTGGGGCCAACGTCCTGACTTTC.

The chain joins TRBV7-9 to TRBJ1-1, with a tentative D call TRBD1 (6 bases). The V end lost 4 bases, the J end lost 4 bases, and 13 bases lay between the germline ends. The CDR3 contains 14 residues. Germline CDR1 SEHNR, CDR2 FQNEAQ (reference sequence). This CDR3 reads CASSSEGDRTEAFF. In DNA form, the CDR3 reads TGTGCCAGCAGCTCTGAGGGGGACCGCACTGAAGCTTTCTTT.

This chain uses TRBV4-3 with TRBJ2-7, with TRBD2 identical over 11 bases. The CDR3 totals 16 residues. Germline lookup yields CDR1 LGHNA and CDR2 YSLEER. V was clipped by 0 bases and J by 3 bases; unmatched bases: 4. For the CDR3, the DNA is TGCGCCAGCAGCCAAGACCGGCTAGCGGGAGGCTACGAGCAGTACTTC. Its translation: CASSQDRLAGGYEQYF.